Below, 10 T cell receptor beta chains from the same sample are listed, as sequenced in a study of blood T cell repertoires in COVID-19. The table came from immunoSEQ multiplex PCR; TCRdb's copy has only in-frame clones and leaves some out. The table has nearly 250,000 clones, 65% to 90% seen once; the top ten hold 8.5% to 9.5%. The sample was PBMCs or T cells enriched from blood (not recorded which). The source is a woman in her forties or fifties with acute COVID-19.

This rearrangement joins TRBV7-2 to TRBJ2-1, with TRBD1 matching over 8 bases. CDR1 is SGHTA, CDR2 FQGNSA, per germline. Trimming at V came to 3 bases and at J to 2 bases, leaving 3 bases not matched to a gene. The CDR3 has 15 residues. The chain's CDR3 is CASSFQTGAYNEQFF. The CDR3 coding sequence is TGTGCCAGCAGCTTTCAGACAGGGGCCTACAATGAGCAGTTCTTC.

The rearrangement joins TRBV19 to TRBJ1-1; D is ambiguous. Germline CDR1 reads LNHDA; CDR2 reads SQIVND (reference sequence). This CDR3 region has 14 residues. V was trimmed by 3 bases and J by 1 base, leaving 9 bases between them. The CDR3 is CASSIGQANTEAFF. CDR3 nucleotide sequence: TGTGCCAGTAGTATTGGGCAGGCGAACACTGAAGCTTTCTTT. Combining the CDR3 with reference TRBV19 and TRBJ1-1 gives the whole variable domain DGGITQSPKYLFRKEGQNVTLSCEQNLNHDAMYWYRQDPGQGLRLIYYSQIVNDFQKGDIAEGYSVSREKKESFPLTVTSAQKNPTAFYLCASSIGQANTEAFFGQGTRLTVV.

A single count supports this clone. The rearrangement joins TRBV6-5 to TRBJ1-2, with TRBD1 matching 8 bases. The CDR3 spans 15 residues. J was trimmed by 8 bases and V by 2 bases; bases with no gene match: 10. From germline, CDR1 is MNHEY and CDR2 SVGAGI. The CDR3 DNA follows: TGTGCCAGCAGTTACCCGGGGACAGGACCTCGGGGCTACACCTTC. Translating gives CASSYPGTGPRGYTF.

The V call is TRBV12-5, the J call TRBJ2-2; TRBD2 aligns across 8 bases. This CDR3 contains 15 residues. V trimming: 3 bases; J trimming: 4 bases; junction bases outside the gene matches: 4. Germline loops: CDR1 LGHNT, CDR2 FRNRAP. The CDR3 reads CASGLLAESTGELFF. CDR3 coding DNA: TGTGCTAGTGGTTTACTAGCGGAATCCACCGGGGAGCTGTTTTTT. Full variable domain (rest looked up from reference TRBV12-5 and TRBJ2-2): DARVTQTPRHKVTEMGQEVTMRCQPILGHNTVFWYRQTMMQGLELLAYFRNRAPLDDSGMPKDRFSAEMPDATLATLKIQPSEPRDSAVYFCASGLLAESTGELFFGEGSRLTVL.

This clone has just one count. This chain joins TRBV3-1 (or the pseudogene TRBV3-2) and TRBJ1-3; 8 bases agree with TRBD1. The CDR3 has 16 amino acids. V was pared by 1 base and J by 0 bases, with 2 bases of the junction left unmatched. From germline, CDR1 is LGHDT and CDR2 YNNKEL (reference sequence). This chain's CDR3 is CASSQGTGNSGNTIYF. DNA of the CDR3: TGTGCCAGCAGCCAAGGGACAGGGAACTCTGGAAACACCATATATTTT.

The chain recombines TRBV7-2 with TRBJ2-3, with a possible D match to TRBD2 (5 bases). This CDR3 contains 15 residues. Deletions cut 1 base from V and 1 base from J, with 9 bases between. Germline V gene lookup returns CDR1 SGHTA and CDR2 FQGNSA. The CDR3 nucleotides read TGTGCCAGCAGCTTAGGGGGAGATGGCACAGATACGCAGTATTTT. It codes for CASSLGGDGTDTQYF.

This chain links TRBV25-1 with TRBJ2-1, with D perhaps matching TRBD1 (5 bases). The V end was cut by 6 bases, the J end by 5 bases, with 11 bases between. CDR3 size: 13 residues. Germline V CDR1 and CDR2: MGHDK, SYGVNS. As DNA, the CDR3 is TGTGCCAGCAGGCAGGGATCAAACAATGAGCAGTTCTTC. It specifies CASRQGSNNEQFF.

V usage is TRBV20-1 and J usage is TRBJ2-3, with 9 positions matching TRBD2. The trim removed 3 bases at V and 4 bases at J, leaving 8 bases unmatched. This CDR3 region has 15 residues. The germline V gene has CDR1 DFQATT and CDR2 SNEGSKA (reference sequence). The CDR3 loop is CSASPLAGRPDTQYF. Written as DNA, the CDR3 is TGCAGTGCTAGTCCTCTAGCGGGGAGGCCAGATACGCAGTATTTT.

The rearrangement uses TRBV11-1 and TRBJ2-1; TRBD2 matches at 8 bases. V shed 5 bases and J 2 bases; nucleotides not matched to a gene: 8. The CDR3 extends over 16 amino acids. Germline V lookup: CDR1 SGHAT, CDR2 FQDESV (reference sequence). The CDR3 DNA is TGTGCCAGCAGCCCTCCCGGGGGGGCCCCCTACAATGAGCAGTTCTTC. This encodes CASSPPGGAPYNEQFF.

J is TRBJ2-2 and V is TRBV3-1 (or the pseudogene TRBV3-2); 7 bases are shared with TRBD1. Germline V gives CDR1 LGHDT, CDR2 YNNKEL (reference sequence). Trimming took 4 bases from V and 5 from J; bases not matched to a gene: 10. This CDR3 region has 16 residues. The DNA for the CDR3 is TGTGCCAGCAGCCTACTGGGACAGCTGAGAACCGGGGAGCTGTTTTTT. Translation gives CASSLLGQLRTGELFF.